The 25 T cell receptor beta chains reported below all come from one sample, sequenced in a study of control samples from healthy donors and cancer patients. Sequenced by immunoSEQ multiplex PCR; TCRdb stores in-frame clones only, minus some. The table has about 130,000 clones, approximately 90% seen once. Input material: blood. The receptors were gathered from a man aged 18 to 30 in good health.

The chain employs TRBV19 and TRBJ2-1; D gene ambiguous. There are 17 residues in the CDR3. V was clipped by 2 bases and J by 3 bases, with 17 bases between them. The V gene's germline CDR1 is LNHDA and CDR2 SQIVND (reference sequence). Here the CDR3 reads CASSIPGPTRNYNEQFF. As DNA, the CDR3 is TGTGCCAGTAGTATACCCGGTCCGACGAGAAACTACAATGAGCAGTTCTTC.

V usage is TRBV7-2 and J usage is TRBJ2-7, with TRBD2 identical over 8 bases. V shed 3 bases and J 5 bases; nucleotides not matched to a gene: 12. This CDR3 contains 16 residues. CDR1 and CDR2 from the germline V gene are SGHTA and FQGNSA. The CDR3 loop reads CASSLGPGGPVDEQYV. In nucleotides, the CDR3 is TGTGCCAGCAGCTTGGGTCCGGGAGGGCCGGTGGACGAGCAGTACGTC.

The gene calls are TRBV15 and TRBJ1-5, with D possibly matching TRBD1 (5 bases). This CDR3 has 13 residues. CDR1 is LNHNV and CDR2 is YYDKDF in the germline V gene (reference sequence). The V end was cut by 6 bases, the J end by 2 bases, with 8 bases between. In DNA, the CDR3 is TGTGCCACCAGAGACAGTGGCAATCAGCCCCAGCATTTT. Protein product: CATRDSGNQPQHF.

The sample holds one count of this clone. V is TRBV28 and J is TRBJ2-5; D is perhaps TRBD2 (6 bases). V lost 3 bases, J lost 4 bases, and 9 bases lay in between. The CDR3 is 13 amino acids. Germline lookup yields CDR1 MDHEN and CDR2 SYDVKM. The CDR3 sequence: CASSFPGVETQYF. The DNA of the CDR3 is TGTGCCAGCAGTTTTCCGGGGGTAGAGACCCAGTACTTC.

The CDR3 region has the DNA TGTGCCAGCAGCAACCGACTAGCGGAGCTCACGGATACGCAGTATTTT. Translating gives CASSNRLAELTDTQYF. The J gene is TRBJ2-3, the V gene TRBV11-3; 9 positions agree with TRBD2. Trimming took 5 bases from V and 6 from J; bases not matched to a gene: 12. Germline assignment: CDR1 SGHNT and CDR2 YENEEA. There are 16 residues in the CDR3.

Regarding this clone: An end of the junction differs from the germline gene, which may be a read error. V is TRBV7-2 and J is TRBJ1-1; 8 bases fit TRBD1. This CDR3 contains 17 residues. CDR1 SGHTA and CDR2 FQGNSA come from the germline V gene. The DNA for the CDR3 is TGTGCCAGCAGCCTAGCGTCACCGGGACAGGCGAACACTGAAGCTTTCTTT. This codes for CASSLASPGQANTEAFF. The full variable domain, rest sourced from reference TRBV7-2 and TRBJ1-1, is GAGVSQSPSNKVTEKGKDVELRCDPISGHTALYWYRQSLGQGLEFLIYFQGNSAPDKSGLPSDRFSAERTGGSVSTLTIQRTQQEDSAVYLCASSLASPGQANTEAFFGQGTRLTVV.

The J gene is TRBJ1-2, the V gene TRBV6-2 or TRBV6-3, with a tentative D call TRBD1 (6 bases). This CDR3 has 13 amino acids. Per germline, CDR1 MNHEY and CDR2 SVGEGT. V was cut by 5 bases and J by 7 bases, with 14 bases left in between. The CDR3 region has the DNA TGTGCCAGCAGTGCCCAGGGGTTGAGTGGCTACACCTTC. Protein: CASSAQGLSGYTF.

Only a few counts were recorded for this clone. This rearrangement joins TRBV5-8 to TRBJ1-6; no definite D call. Trimming took off 1 base at V and 7 bases at J, with 9 bases between the two ends. The CDR3 spans 14 residues. Germline values: CDR1 SGHTS, CDR2 YDEGEE. The CDR3 DNA reads TGTGCCAGCAGCTTGTGGGGAAACAATTCACCCCTCCACTTT. As protein: CASSLWGNNSPLHF.

The chain combines TRBV9 with TRBJ1-1, with TRBD1 identical over 7 bases. This CDR3 spans 15 amino acids. Trimming cost V 3 bases and J 4 bases; bases outside gene matches: 9. Looked up from germline, CDR1 is SGDLS and CDR2 is YYNGEE. CDR3 in amino acids: CASSESTGAVTEAFF. The CDR3 nucleotides read TGTGCCAGCAGCGAGAGTACAGGGGCAGTCACTGAAGCTTTCTTT.

The chain links TRBV28 to TRBJ2-2, with TRBD2 matching over 7 bases. Germline V gene data show CDR1 as MDHEN and CDR2 as SYDVKM. The CDR3 spans 11 residues. V was pared by 11 bases and J by 7 bases, with 4 bases of the junction left unmatched. CDR3 loop: CASGRGGELFF. The CDR3 nucleotides read TGTGCCTCAGGGAGGGGCGGGGAGCTGTTTTTT. Together with reference TRBV28 and TRBJ2-2, the CDR3 gives the full variable domain: DVKVTQSSRYLVKRTGEKVFLECVQDMDHENMFWYRQDPGLGLRLIYFSYDVKMKEKGDIPEGYSVSREKKERFSLILESASTNQTSMYLCASGRGGELFFGEGSRLTVL.

This clone has a single count. A much larger clonotype is one base distant, so this may be a read error. The chain couples TRBV4-3 to TRBJ2-6, with D possibly matching TRBD1 (5 bases). The V end was cut by 0 bases, the J end by 0 bases, with 6 bases between. The CDR3 loop spans 16 amino acids. Germline CDR1 reads LGHNA; CDR2 reads YSLEER. CDR3 sequence: CASSQDRGSGANVLTF. In DNA form, the CDR3 reads TGCGCCAGCAGCCAAGATAGGGGCTCTGGGGCCAACGTCCTGACTTTC.

The rearrangement joins TRBV10-3 to TRBJ2-2, with 11 bases that match TRBD2. Unmatched junction bases numbered 7, after V lost 9 bases and J lost 4 bases. The CDR3 length is 15 residues. CDR1 and CDR2 from the germline V gene are ENHRY and SYGVKD. CDR3 DNA sequence: TGTGCCATTTCCGGGACTAGCGGTGCCACCGGGGAGCTGTTTTTT. It encodes CAISGTSGATGELFF.

This clone was recorded once. The gene calls are TRBV3-1 (or the pseudogene TRBV3-2) and TRBJ2-7; D gene uncertain. The CDR3 is made up of 15 amino acids. Trimming pared 4 bases from V and 2 bases from J, leaving 15 bases between. Per the germline V gene, CDR1 is LGHDT and CDR2 is YNNKEL (reference sequence). Here the CDR3 DNA reads TGTGCCAGCAGCCTTGGACGCATAGATCCCTACGAGCAGTACTTC. Protein: CASSLGRIDPYEQYF.

The gene calls are TRBV25-1 and TRBJ2-5, with D maybe TRBD1 (6 bases). The CDR3 extends over 16 amino acids. Germline assignment: CDR1 MGHDK and CDR2 SYGVNS. With 4 bases removed from V and 2 bases from J, the gap between germline ends came to 17 bases. The CDR3 DNA is TGTGCCAGCAGTGCAACCTCGGGACATTCACAAGAGACCCAGTACTTC. Translation: CASSATSGHSQETQYF.

J is TRBJ1-1 and V is TRBV7-3; D call uncertain. Looked up from germline, CDR1 is SGHTA and CDR2 is FQGTGA. With 5 bases removed from V and 2 bases from J, the gap between germline ends came to 9 bases. CDR3 length equals 13 residues. The CDR3 reads CASSPFLNTEAFF. The CDR3 bases are TGTGCCAGCAGCCCTTTCTTAAACACTGAAGCTTTCTTT.

This rearrangement joins TRBV6-1 to TRBJ2-1; TRBD1 agrees at 10 bases. CDR1 MNHNS and CDR2 SASEGT come from the germline V gene. The V segment lost 0 bases and the J segment 10 bases; nucleotides outside the gene matches: 12. The CDR3 extends over 17 amino acids. The CDR3 region is CASSEALVGTGVREQFF. CDR3 bases: TGTGCCAGCAGTGAAGCTCTAGTCGGGACAGGGGTTCGGGAGCAGTTCTTC.

J is TRBJ1-2 and V is TRBV19; possibly TRBD1 for D (5 bases). The V and J ends lost 3 bases and 8 bases respectively, with 16 bases between them. Germline V gene lookup returns CDR1 LNHDA and CDR2 SQIVND (reference sequence). The CDR3 runs to 14 residues. The CDR3 DNA is TGTGCCAGTAGTATTCTGTCGCAGGGAGGGGGCTACACCTTC. The encoded protein is CASSILSQGGGYTF. The complete variable domain, with remaining parts taken from reference TRBV19 and TRBJ1-2, reads DGGITQSPKYLFRKEGQNVTLSCEQNLNHDAMYWYRQDPGQGLRLIYYSQIVNDFQKGDIAEGYSVSREKKESFPLTVTSAQKNPTAFYLCASSILSQGGGYTFGSGTRLTVV.

This chain links TRBV28 with TRBJ2-5, with 8 positions matching TRBD2. Germline V gene data show CDR1 as MDHEN and CDR2 as SYDVKM. CDR3 length: 12 amino acids. Trimming took 4 bases from V and 10 from J; bases not matched to a gene: 5. The CDR3 region has the DNA TGTGCCAGCAGTTCCGACGGGGGGGACCAGTACTTC. Protein sequence: CASSSDGGDQYF.

This chain links TRBV5-6 with TRBJ2-1; 7 bases line up with TRBD2. CDR3 length equals 15 residues. The V gene's germline CDR1 is SGHDT and CDR2 YYEEEE. J lost 8 bases, V lost 0 bases, and 8 bases had no gene match. This chain's CDR3 is CASSLARDGGYEQFF. The CDR3 region has the DNA TGTGCCAGCAGCTTGGCCAGGGACGGGGGGTATGAGCAGTTCTTC.

The chain is built from TRBV6-5 and TRBJ2-7, with D uncertain. CDR1 and CDR2 from the germline V gene are MNHEY and SVGAGI. V was clipped by 4 bases and J by 0 bases, with 4 bases between them. The CDR3 is 12 residues long. DNA of the CDR3: TGTGCCAGCAGTTCAGCCTCCTACGAGCAGTACTTC. Amino acids: CASSSASYEQYF.

This clone was counted only a few times. This rearrangement joins TRBV2 to TRBJ1-1; weak D call: TRBD1 (6 bases). The CDR3 contains 16 residues. The V end lost 4 bases, the J end lost 0 bases, and 15 bases lay between the germline ends. Germline V gene lookup returns CDR1 SNHLY and CDR2 FYNNEI. Here the CDR3 DNA reads TGTGCCAGCAGTGTTGGGACACTGGAGATGAACACTGAAGCTTTCTTT. It encodes CASSVGTLEMNTEAFF. Drawing the rest from reference TRBV2 and TRBJ1-1, the complete variable domain is EPEVTQTPSHQVTQMGQEVILRCVPISNHLYFYWYRQILGQKVEFLVSFYNNEISEKSEIFDDQFSVERPDGSNFTLKIRSTKLEDSAMYFCASSVGTLEMNTEAFFGQGTRLTVV.

The chain recombines TRBV12-5 with TRBJ1-2; TRBD1 aligns across 8 bases. The CDR3 spans 20 residues. V lost 0 bases and J lost 4; bases outside the gene matches: 19. CDR1 is LGHNT, CDR2 FRNRAP, per germline. The CDR3 here is CASGLVQDGTGLETLYGYTF. CDR3 DNA sequence: TGTGCTAGTGGTTTGGTACAAGACGGGACAGGTCTAGAAACACTCTATGGCTACACCTTC. Full variable domain (rest looked up from reference TRBV12-5 and TRBJ1-2): DARVTQTPRHKVTEMGQEVTMRCQPILGHNTVFWYRQTMMQGLELLAYFRNRAPLDDSGMPKDRFSAEMPDATLATLKIQPSEPRDSAVYFCASGLVQDGTGLETLYGYTFGSGTRLTVV.

The chain is built from TRBV12-3 or TRBV12-4 and TRBJ1-1, with D unclear. V was clipped by 5 bases and J by 8 bases, with 12 bases between them. This CDR3 contains 12 residues. CDR3 in amino acids: CASSEPASEAFF. The CDR3 nucleotides read TGTGCCAGCAGTGAACCCGCCTCCGAAGCTTTCTTT.

The V gene is TRBV20-1, the J gene TRBJ1-5; 9 nucleotides match TRBD1. CDR3 length: 20 residues. J gave up 5 bases and V 3 bases, and 23 bases lay outside the gene matches. Germline CDR1 reads DFQATT; CDR2 reads SNEGSKA (reference sequence). This CDR3 reads CSASEVPTGGEIRYHQPQHF. Here the CDR3 DNA reads TGCAGTGCTAGTGAGGTACCGACAGGGGGTGAAATTAGATACCATCAGCCCCAGCATTTT.

CDR3 in DNA: TGCGCCAGCAGCGAAGACGGGGGAAACACCATATATTTT. Amino acids: CASSEDGGNTIYF. The chain recombines TRBV5-1 with TRBJ1-3; the D is unclear. Looked up from germline, CDR1 is SGHRS and CDR2 is YFSETQ. With 4 bases removed from V and 4 bases from J, the gap between germline ends came to 9 bases. The CDR3 runs to 13 residues.